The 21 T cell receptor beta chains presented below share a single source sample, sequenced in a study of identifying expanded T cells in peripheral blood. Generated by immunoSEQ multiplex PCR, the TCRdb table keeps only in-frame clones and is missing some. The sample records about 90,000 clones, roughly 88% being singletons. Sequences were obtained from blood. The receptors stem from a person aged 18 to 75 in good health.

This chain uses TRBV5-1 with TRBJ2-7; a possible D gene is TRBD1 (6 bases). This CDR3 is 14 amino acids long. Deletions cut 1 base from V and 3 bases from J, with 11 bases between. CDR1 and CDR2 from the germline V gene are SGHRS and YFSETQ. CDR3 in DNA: TGCGCCAGCAGCTTGCAATCAGGGGTCTACGAGCAGTACTTC. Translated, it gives CASSLQSGVYEQYF. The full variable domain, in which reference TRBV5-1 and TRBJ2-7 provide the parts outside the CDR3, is KAGVTQTPRYLIKTRGQQVTLSCSPISGHRSVSWYQQTPGQGLQFLFEYFSETQRNKGNFPGRFSGRQFSNSRSEMNVSTLELGDSALYLCASSLQSGVYEQYFGPGTRLTVT.

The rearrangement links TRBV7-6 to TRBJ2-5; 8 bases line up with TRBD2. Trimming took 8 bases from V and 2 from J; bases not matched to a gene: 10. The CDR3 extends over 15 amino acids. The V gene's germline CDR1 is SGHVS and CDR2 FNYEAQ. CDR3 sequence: CASGVTGTSQETQYF. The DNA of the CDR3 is TGTGCCAGCGGAGTTACCGGGACTAGTCAAGAGACCCAGTACTTC.

CDR3 bases: TGTGCCAGCAGCCCCCGGACCGAAAACTACAATGAGCAGTTCTTC. This translates into CASSPRTENYNEQFF. The chain carries TRBV7-9 and TRBJ2-1; D gene ambiguous. The CDR3 contains 15 residues. Germline values: CDR1 SEHNR, CDR2 FQNEAQ (reference sequence). Trimming took off 5 bases at V and 3 bases at J, with 14 bases between the two ends.

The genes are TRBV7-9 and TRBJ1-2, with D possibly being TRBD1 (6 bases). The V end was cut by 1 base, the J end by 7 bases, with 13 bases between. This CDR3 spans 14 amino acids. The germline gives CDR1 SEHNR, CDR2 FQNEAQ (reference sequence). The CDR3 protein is CASSLVQGRTGYTF. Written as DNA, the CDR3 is TGTGCCAGCAGCTTAGTCCAGGGGCGCACTGGCTACACCTTC. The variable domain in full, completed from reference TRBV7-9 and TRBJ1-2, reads DTGVSQNPRHKITKRGQNVTFRCDPISEHNRLYWYRQTLGQGPEFLTYFQNEAQLEKSRLLSDRFSAERPKGSFSTLEIQRTEQGDSAMYLCASSLVQGRTGYTFGSGTRLTVV.

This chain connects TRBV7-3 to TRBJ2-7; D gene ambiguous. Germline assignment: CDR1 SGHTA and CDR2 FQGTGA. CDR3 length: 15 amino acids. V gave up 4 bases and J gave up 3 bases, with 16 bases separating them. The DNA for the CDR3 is TGTGCCAGCAGCTCATCACGAGTATCGATCTACGAGCAGTACTTC. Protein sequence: CASSSSRVSIYEQYF.

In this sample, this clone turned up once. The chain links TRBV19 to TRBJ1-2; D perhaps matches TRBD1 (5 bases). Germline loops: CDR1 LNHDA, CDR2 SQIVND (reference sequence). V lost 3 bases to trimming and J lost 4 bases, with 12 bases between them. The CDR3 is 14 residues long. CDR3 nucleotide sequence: TGTGCCAGTAGTATTTCGGTGCAGGGCTATGGCTACACCTTC. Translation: CASSISVQGYGYTF. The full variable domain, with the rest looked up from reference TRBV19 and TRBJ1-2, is DGGITQSPKYLFRKEGQNVTLSCEQNLNHDAMYWYRQDPGQGLRLIYYSQIVNDFQKGDIAEGYSVSREKKESFPLTVTSAQKNPTAFYLCASSISVQGYGYTFGSGTRLTVV.

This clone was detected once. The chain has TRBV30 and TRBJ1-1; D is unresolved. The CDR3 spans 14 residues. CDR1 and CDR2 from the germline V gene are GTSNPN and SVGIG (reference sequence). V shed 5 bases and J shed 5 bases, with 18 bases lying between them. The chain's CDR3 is CAWGSQFPRTEAFF. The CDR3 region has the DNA TGTGCCTGGGGATCTCAATTCCCACGGACTGAAGCTTTCTTT.

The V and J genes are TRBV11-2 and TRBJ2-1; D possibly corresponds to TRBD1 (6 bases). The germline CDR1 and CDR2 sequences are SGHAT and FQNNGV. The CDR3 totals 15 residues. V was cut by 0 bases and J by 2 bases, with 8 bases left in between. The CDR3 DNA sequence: TGTGCCAGCAGCTTAGATACAGGGCCCTACAATGAGCAGTTCTTC. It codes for CASSLDTGPYNEQFF.

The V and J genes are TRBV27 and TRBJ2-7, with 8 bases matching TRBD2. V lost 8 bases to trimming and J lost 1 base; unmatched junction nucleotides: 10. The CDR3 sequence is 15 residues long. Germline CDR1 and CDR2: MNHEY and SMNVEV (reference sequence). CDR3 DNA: TGTGCCAGCCGATCAAGCGGGAGCGGTTCCTACGAGCAGTACTTC. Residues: CASRSSGSGSYEQYF.

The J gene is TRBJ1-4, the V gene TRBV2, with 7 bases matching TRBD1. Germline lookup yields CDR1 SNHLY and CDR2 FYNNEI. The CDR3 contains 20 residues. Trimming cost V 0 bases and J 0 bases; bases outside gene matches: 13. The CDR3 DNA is TGTGCCAGCAGTGAAGCTCAGGGGGTCTCTACCTTTCCAACTAATGAAAAACTGTTTTTT. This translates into CASSEAQGVSTFPTNEKLFF. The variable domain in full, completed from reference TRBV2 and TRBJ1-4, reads EPEVTQTPSHQVTQMGQEVILRCVPISNHLYFYWYRQILGQKVEFLVSFYNNEISEKSEIFDDQFSVERPDGSNFTLKIRSTKLEDSAMYFCASSEAQGVSTFPTNEKLFFGSGTQLSVL.

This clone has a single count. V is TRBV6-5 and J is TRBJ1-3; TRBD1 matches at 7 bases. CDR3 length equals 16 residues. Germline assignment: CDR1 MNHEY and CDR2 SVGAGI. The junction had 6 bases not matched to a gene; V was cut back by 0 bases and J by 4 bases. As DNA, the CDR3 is TGTGCCAGCAGTTACTCGAACAGGGGCGGCGGAAACACCATATATTTT. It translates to CASSYSNRGGGNTIYF.

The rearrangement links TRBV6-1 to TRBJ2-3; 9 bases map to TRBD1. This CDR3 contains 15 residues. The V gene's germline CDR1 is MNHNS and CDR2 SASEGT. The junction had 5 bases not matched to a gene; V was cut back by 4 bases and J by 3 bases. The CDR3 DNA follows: TGTGCCAGCAGTGCCGGGACAGGGAAGACAGATACGCAGTATTTT. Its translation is CASSAGTGKTDTQYF.

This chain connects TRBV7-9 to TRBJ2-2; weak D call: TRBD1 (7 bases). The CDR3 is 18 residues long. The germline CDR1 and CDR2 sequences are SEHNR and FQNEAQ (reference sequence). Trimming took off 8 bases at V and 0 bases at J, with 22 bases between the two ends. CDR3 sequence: CASATGAGRGANTGELFF. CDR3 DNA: TGTGCCAGCGCCACTGGGGCTGGCAGGGGGGCGAACACCGGGGAGCTGTTTTTT.

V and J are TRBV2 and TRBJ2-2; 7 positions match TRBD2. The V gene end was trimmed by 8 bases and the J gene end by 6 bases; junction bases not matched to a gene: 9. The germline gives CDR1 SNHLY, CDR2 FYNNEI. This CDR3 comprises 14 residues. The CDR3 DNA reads TGTGCCAGCGGCGGGAGCCGGAAGGCCGGGGAGCTGTTTTTT. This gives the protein CASGGSRKAGELFF.

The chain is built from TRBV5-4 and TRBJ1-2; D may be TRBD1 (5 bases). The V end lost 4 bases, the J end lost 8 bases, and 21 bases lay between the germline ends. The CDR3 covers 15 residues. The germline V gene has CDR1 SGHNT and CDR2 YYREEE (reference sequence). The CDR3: CASSPGGGSLDGYTF. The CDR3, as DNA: TGTGCCAGCAGCCCCGGTGGGGGTTCATTGGACGGCTACACCTTC.

CDR3 nucleotide sequence: TGTGCCAGCAGCCCCAATGGGGGGCGAGGAAACACCATATATTTT. It translates to CASSPNGGRGNTIYF. J is TRBJ1-3 and V is TRBV7-2, with D possibly TRBD1 on 6 matching bases. Germline loops: CDR1 SGHTA, CDR2 FQGNSA. The CDR3 consists of 15 residues. V was clipped by 5 bases and J by 4 bases, with 15 bases between them.

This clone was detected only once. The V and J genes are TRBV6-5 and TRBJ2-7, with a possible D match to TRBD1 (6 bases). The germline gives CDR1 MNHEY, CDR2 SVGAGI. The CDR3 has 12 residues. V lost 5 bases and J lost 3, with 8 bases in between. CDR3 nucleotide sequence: TGTGCCAGCAGTGCGGACAGCTACGAGCAGTACTTC. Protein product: CASSADSYEQYF.

CDR3 region: CASSISLQFMNTEAFF. CDR3 in DNA: TGTGCCAGTAGTATCAGTCTTCAGTTCATGAACACTGAAGCTTTCTTT. This chain connects TRBV19 to TRBJ1-1, with D unclear. The germline V gene has CDR1 LNHDA and CDR2 SQIVND (reference sequence). Trimming pared 3 bases from V and 0 bases from J, leaving 14 bases between. The CDR3 totals 16 residues.

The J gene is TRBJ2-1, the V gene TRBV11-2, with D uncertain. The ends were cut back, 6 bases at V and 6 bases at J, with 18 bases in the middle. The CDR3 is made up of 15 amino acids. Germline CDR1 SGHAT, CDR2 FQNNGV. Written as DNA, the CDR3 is TGTGCCAGCAGTCCCAGATCTTCAGACGGCAATGAGCAGTTCTTC. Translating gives CASSPRSSDGNEQFF.

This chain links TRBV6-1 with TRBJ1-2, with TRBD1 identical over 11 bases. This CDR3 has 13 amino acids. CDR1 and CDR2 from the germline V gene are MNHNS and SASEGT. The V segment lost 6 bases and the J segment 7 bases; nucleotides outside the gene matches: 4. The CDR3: CASRRTGGVGYTF. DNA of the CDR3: TGTGCCAGCAGAAGGACAGGGGGCGTTGGCTACACCTTC.

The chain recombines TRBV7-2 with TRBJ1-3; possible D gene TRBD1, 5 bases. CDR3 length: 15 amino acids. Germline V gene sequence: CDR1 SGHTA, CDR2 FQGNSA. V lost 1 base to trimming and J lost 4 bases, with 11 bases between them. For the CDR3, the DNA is TGTGCCAGCAGCTTAGATGCAGGGAGGGGAAACACCATATATTTT. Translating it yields CASSLDAGRGNTIYF.